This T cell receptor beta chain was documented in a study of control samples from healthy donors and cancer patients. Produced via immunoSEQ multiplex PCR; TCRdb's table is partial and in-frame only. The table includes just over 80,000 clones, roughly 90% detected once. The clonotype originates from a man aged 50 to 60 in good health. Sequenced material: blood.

The CDR3 protein is CASSEVVAGGQETQYF. In DNA form, the CDR3 reads TGTGCCAGCAGTGAGGTAGTAGCGGGGGGGCAGGAGACCCAGTACTTC. This chain links TRBV2 with TRBJ2-5; 11 bases map to TRBD2. V lost 3 bases to trimming and J lost 5 bases; unmatched junction nucleotides: 8. The V gene's germline CDR1 is SNHLY and CDR2 FYNNEI. The CDR3 spans 16 residues.